The rows below give T cell receptor beta chains drawn from one sample of a study of human T cells and chemical hapten exposure. TCRdb analysed the RACE reads with MiXCR anew, one entry per CDR3 protein. The repertoire has 75,000 to 80,000 distinct CDR3 sequences, approximately 8.1% of them found once; the top ten carry about 1.8%. Sequencing was performed on whole blood. Source of these receptors: a female donor in good health. Some clones in this sample may be carry-over from other donors' samples. Each CDR3 is given with its conserved first and last residue. The order of the fields is clone size, D gene, J gene, V gene, CDR3 protein, CDR3 DNA. D genes are given only for firm matches. The listing skips clone size in some rows; elsewhere it reads once, few, many or a size class.

size: NA
D: NA
J: TRBJ1-5
V: TRBV2
CDR3: CASLGFSNQPQHF
DNA: TGTGCCAGCCTTGGCTTTAGCAATCAGCCCCAGCATTTT

size: many
D: NA
J: TRBJ2-3
V: TRBV10-3
CDR3: CAISEGLGDTQYF
DNA: TGTGCCATCAGTGAGGGTTTGGGAGATACGCAGTATTTT

size: few
D: NA
J: TRBJ2-6
V: TRBV10-3
CDR3: CAISGTEGRELWAANVLTF
DNA: TGTGCCATCAGTGGGACGGAGGGTCGTGAACTCTGGGCGGCCAACGTCCTGACTTTC

size: many
D: NA
J: TRBJ2-7
V: TRBV28
CDR3: CASSSPGTRYEQYF
DNA: TGTGCCAGCAGTTCCCCCGGGACACGATACGAGCAGTACTTC

size: few
D: NA
J: TRBJ1-1
V: TRBV4-2
CDR3: CASSEKQGRHTEAFF
DNA: TGTGCCAGCAGCGAGAAACAGGGAAGACACACTGAAGCTTTCTTT

size: many
D: TRBD1
J: TRBJ2-7
V: TRBV18
CDR3: CASSPVRGQGAYEQYF
DNA: TGTGCCAGCTCCCCTGTAAGGGGACAGGGGGCTTACGAGCAGTACTTC

size: many
D: NA
J: TRBJ1-5
V: TRBV2
CDR3: CASSATGEQPQHF
DNA: TGTGCCAGCAGTGCTACGGGGGAGCAGCCCCAGCATTTT

size: many
D: NA
J: TRBJ2-3
V: TRBV3-1
CDR3: CASSQEAVDSPQWDTQYF
DNA: TGTGCCAGCAGCCAAGAGGCGGTGGACAGCCCTCAGTGGGATACGCAGTATTTT

size: many
D: TRBD2
J: TRBJ2-3
V: TRBV5-6
CDR3: CASSLAAGGDGMTDTQYF
DNA: TGTGCCAGCAGCTTGGCGGCGGGGGGCGACGGTATGACAGATACGCAGTATTTT

size: NA
D: NA
J: TRBJ1-6
V: TRBV20-1
CDR3: CSARDPEGKPLHF
DNA: TGCAGTGCTAGAGATCCGGAGGGCAAGCCCCTCCACTTT

size: many
D: NA
J: TRBJ2-6
V: TRBV6-1
CDR3: CASSVPPRDFSGANVLTF
DNA: TGTGCCAGCAGTGTTCCCCCCCGGGATTTCTCTGGGGCCAACGTCCTGACTTTC

size: many
D: NA
J: TRBJ1-6
V: TRBV6-6
CDR3: CASSSVGSKNSPLHF
DNA: TGTGCCAGCAGTTCCGTTGGGTCGAAGAATTCACCCCTCCACTTT

size: few
D: TRBD1
J: TRBJ2-5
V: TRBV29-1
CDR3: CSGHDRGRWETQYF
DNA: TGCAGCGGGCACGACAGGGGGCGCTGGGAGACCCAGTACTTC

size: NA
D: NA
J: TRBJ2-1
V: TRBV29-1
CDR3: CSVHDPSSYNEQFF
DNA: TGCAGCGTTCATGATCCGAGCTCCTACAATGAGCAGTTCTTC

size: NA
D: TRBD2
J: TRBJ2-5
V: TRBV5-1
CDR3: CASSWGLAVQETQYF
DNA: TGCGCCAGCAGCTGGGGACTAGCGGTTCAAGAGACCCAGTACTTC

size: few
D: TRBD2
J: TRBJ2-3
V: TRBV28
CDR3: CASSLSGGSNEDTQYF
DNA: TGTGCCAGCAGTCTAAGCGGGGGCTCTAATGAGGATACGCAGTATTTT

size: NA
D: NA
J: TRBJ2-3
V: TRBV7-2
CDR3: CASSPLARGASSTDTQYF
DNA: TGTGCCAGCAGCCCCCTGGCGCGGGGAGCTTCTAGCACAGATACGCAGTATTTT

size: many
D: TRBD1
J: TRBJ1-1
V: TRBV7-2
CDR3: CASSPGQGLCGTEAFF
DNA: TGTGCCAGCAGCCCAGGACAGGGTTTGTGTGGGACTGAAGCTTTCTTT

size: many
D: NA
J: TRBJ2-3
V: TRBV5-1
CDR3: CASSTDSTDTQYF
DNA: TGCGCCAGCAGCACGGACAGCACAGATACGCAGTATTTT

size: NA
D: NA
J: TRBJ2-3
V: TRBV7-6
CDR3: CASSFPSGEYF
DNA: TGTGCCAGCAGCTTCCCCTCGGGGGAGTATTTT

size: NA
D: TRBD1
J: TRBJ2-6
V: TRBV2
CDR3: CASSETGGTGANVLTF
DNA: TGTGCCAGCAGTGAAACAGGGGGCACTGGGGCCAACGTCCTGACTTTC

size: many
D: TRBD1
J: TRBJ2-7
V: TRBV27
CDR3: CASSLLDRGNEQYF
DNA: TGTGCCAGCAGTTTACTGGACAGGGGTAACGAGCAGTACTTC

size: many
D: TRBD2
J: TRBJ2-1
V: TRBV9
CDR3: CASSLQDVSSGEQFF
DNA: TGTGCCAGCAGCTTACAGGATGTTTCTAGCGGTGAGCAGTTCTTC

size: NA
D: NA
J: TRBJ1-5
V: TRBV20-1
CDR3: CSASGGVLDQPQHF
DNA: TGCAGTGCTAGCGGGGGAGTTTTAGATCAGCCCCAGCATTTT

size: many
D: TRBD2
J: TRBJ2-1
V: TRBV6-2/TRBV6-3
CDR3: CAIQERGGSVREQFF
DNA: TGTGCCATCCAGGAGCGGGGGGGGTCGGTAAGGGAGCAGTTCTTC

size: NA
D: NA
J: TRBJ2-3
V: TRBV6-2/TRBV6-3
CDR3: CASSTLTDTQYF
DNA: TGTGCCAGCAGTACTCTCACAGATACGCAGTATTTT

size: NA
D: NA
J: TRBJ1-1
V: TRBV5-5
CDR3: CASSLANLITEAFF
DNA: TGTGCCAGCAGCTTAGCCAATCTGATCACTGAAGCTTTCTTT

size: NA
D: TRBD1
J: TRBJ2-2
V: TRBV20-1
CDR3: CSARDPRTGGNTGELFF
DNA: TGCAGTGCTAGGGATCCTCGGACAGGTGGGAACACCGGGGAGCTGTTTTTT

size: NA
D: NA
J: TRBJ1-2
V: TRBV6-5
CDR3: CASRTTGTNYGYTF
DNA: TGTGCCAGCCGAACTACAGGGACTAACTATGGCTACACCTTC

size: few
D: TRBD1
J: TRBJ2-3
V: TRBV7-8
CDR3: CASSFPTGKGTQYF
DNA: TGTGCCAGCAGCTTCCCGACAGGGAAAGGCACGCAGTATTTT

size: many
D: NA
J: TRBJ2-1
V: TRBV28
CDR3: CASSSVRGGGTYNEQFF
DNA: TGTGCCAGCAGTTCCGTGAGAGGGGGGGGTACCTACAATGAGCAGTTCTTC

size: few
D: TRBD1
J: TRBJ1-5
V: TRBV28
CDR3: CASSLPTGGSNQPQHF
DNA: TGTGCCAGCAGTTTACCAACAGGGGGCTCCAATCAGCCCCAGCATTTT

size: few
D: NA
J: TRBJ1-1
V: TRBV29-1
CDR3: CSVIRGLGGSYSEAFF
DNA: TGCAGCGTTATTCGAGGGCTCGGTGGGAGTTACTCTGAAGCTTTCTTT

size: many
D: TRBD1
J: TRBJ1-2
V: TRBV20-1
CDR3: CSARRTGGNYGYTF
DNA: TGCAGTGCTAGACGGACAGGGGGCAACTATGGCTACACCTTC

size: NA
D: NA
J: TRBJ1-5
V: TRBV15
CDR3: CATSLDGQPQHF
DNA: TGTGCCACCAGCCTGGACGGGCAGCCCCAGCATTTT

size: NA
D: NA
J: TRBJ1-1
V: TRBV12-3/TRBV12-4
CDR3: CASSLGRSLVNTEAFF
DNA: TGTGCCAGCAGTTTAGGCAGGTCCCTCGTGAACACTGAAGCTTTCTTT

size: few
D: TRBD2
J: TRBJ2-3
V: TRBV5-4
CDR3: CASSLARGISDTQYF
DNA: TGTGCCAGCAGTCTAGCGCGGGGGATCTCAGATACGCAGTATTTT

size: NA
D: NA
J: TRBJ1-4
V: TRBV27
CDR3: CASSTYHGGTNEKLFF
DNA: TGTGCCAGCAGTACTTATCACGGGGGGACTAATGAAAAACTGTTTTTT

size: NA
D: NA
J: TRBJ1-2
V: TRBV7-3
CDR3: CASSFRRGASSHGYTF
DNA: TGTGCCAGCAGCTTTCGGCGCGGTGCTAGTTCGCATGGCTACACCTTC

size: many
D: TRBD1
J: TRBJ2-5
V: TRBV6-1
CDR3: CASSEVSGTVETQYF
DNA: TGTGCCAGCAGTGAAGTATCCGGGACAGTCGAGACCCAGTACTTC

size: few
D: NA
J: TRBJ2-3
V: TRBV9
CDR3: CASSVEGGGRTDTQYF
DNA: TGTGCCAGCAGCGTAGAAGGGGGGGGCCGCACAGATACGCAGTATTTT

size: many
D: TRBD1
J: TRBJ1-1
V: TRBV6-1
CDR3: CASSEDRGFTEAFF
DNA: TGTGCCAGCAGTGAAGACAGGGGTTTTACTGAAGCTTTCTTT

size: NA
D: NA
J: TRBJ2-3
V: TRBV3-1
CDR3: CASSQDQTFGTDTQYF
DNA: TGTGCCAGCAGCCAAGATCAGACCTTCGGCACAGATACGCAGTATTTT

size: NA
D: NA
J: TRBJ1-4
V: TRBV7-2
CDR3: CASSLDPPATNEKLFF
DNA: TGTGCCAGCAGCTTAGATCCCCCGGCAACTAATGAAAAACTGTTTTTT

size: few
D: NA
J: TRBJ1-6
V: TRBV27
CDR3: CASSPLLHGVGNSPLHF
DNA: TGTGCCAGCAGTCCGCTCCTCCACGGGGTAGGAAATTCACCCCTCCACTTT

size: few
D: NA
J: TRBJ2-7
V: TRBV5-1
CDR3: CASSLARTDTYEQYF
DNA: TGCGCCAGCAGCTTGGCCCGGACAGATACCTACGAGCAGTACTTC

size: few
D: NA
J: TRBJ2-6
V: TRBV7-2
CDR3: CASSLVDSHSGANVLTF
DNA: TGTGCCAGCAGCTTAGTGGACAGTCACTCTGGGGCCAACGTCCTGACTTTC

size: few
D: NA
J: TRBJ2-5
V: TRBV18
CDR3: CASSPQGGDQETQYF
DNA: TGTGCCAGCTCACCACAGGGCGGAGACCAAGAGACCCAGTACTTC

size: many
D: NA
J: TRBJ1-4
V: TRBV15
CDR3: CATSKNRAPIEKLFF
DNA: TGTGCCACCAGCAAGAACCGTGCCCCGATTGAAAAACTGTTTTTT

size: many
D: NA
J: TRBJ2-3
V: TRBV15
CDR3: CATSPLRATLDTQYF
DNA: TGTGCCACCAGCCCTCTTCGGGCCACACTGGATACGCAGTATTTT

size: many
D: NA
J: TRBJ1-4
V: TRBV12-3/TRBV12-4
CDR3: CASSFAPWKEKLFF
DNA: TGTGCCAGCAGTTTCGCCCCCTGGAAAGAAAAACTGTTTTTT

size: NA
D: TRBD1
J: TRBJ1-1
V: TRBV6-2/TRBV6-3
CDR3: CASSRGQGAQLGAFF
DNA: TGTGCCAGCAGTCGAGGACAGGGGGCGCAGCTGGGAGCTTTCTTT

size: NA
D: NA
J: TRBJ1-1
V: TRBV29-1
CDR3: CSVATGQGTEAFF
DNA: TGCAGCGTTGCTACGGGGCAGGGGACTGAAGCTTTCTTT

size: many
D: NA
J: TRBJ2-3
V: TRBV6-5
CDR3: CASSYRHRVLSTDTQYF
DNA: TGTGCCAGCAGTTACCGACACAGGGTCCTTAGCACAGATACGCAGTATTTT

size: few
D: NA
J: TRBJ1-6
V: TRBV30
CDR3: CAWSVSVGSPLHF
DNA: TGTGCCTGGAGTGTGTCAGTCGGTTCACCCCTCCACTTT

size: few
D: NA
J: TRBJ2-7
V: TRBV28
CDR3: CASSFGGSSYEQYF
DNA: TGTGCCAGCAGTTTTGGGGGTAGCTCCTACGAGCAGTACTTC

size: NA
D: TRBD1
J: TRBJ2-7
V: TRBV10-3
CDR3: CATQDRGRHEQYF
DNA: TGTGCCACTCAGGACAGGGGACGCCACGAGCAGTACTTC